The 27 T cell receptor beta chains reported below all come from one sample, sequenced in a study of T cell responses to AZD1222 COVID-19 vaccine. The protocol was immunoSEQ multiplex PCR, while the TCRdb copy is restricted to in-frame clones and leaves out a portion. The repertoire holds 120,000 to 150,000 clones, under 95% seen once, with about 5.3% in the top ten. The specimen was peripheral blood, collected on day 0 of AZD1222 vaccination. The receptors shown here come from an adult in good health.

The V gene is TRBV9, the J gene TRBJ2-1, with 10 bases lining up with TRBD2. Germline CDR1 is SGDLS and CDR2 is YYNGEE. This CDR3 is 15 amino acids long. V trimming: 0 bases; J trimming: 4 bases; junction bases outside the gene matches: 1. The CDR3: CASSVAAGGYNEQFF. The CDR3 DNA reads TGTGCCAGCAGCGTAGCAGCGGGAGGGTACAATGAGCAGTTCTTC.

This rearrangement joins TRBV6-2 or TRBV6-3 to TRBJ1-5; tentative D call: TRBD1 (5 bases). This CDR3 comprises 15 residues. Trimming pared 2 bases from V and 4 bases from J, leaving 12 bases between. Looked up from germline, CDR1 is MNHEY and CDR2 is SVGEGT. The CDR3, as DNA: TGTGCCAGCAGTTACCCTGGGACGGAGAATCAGCCCCAGCATTTT. Translated, it gives CASSYPGTENQPQHF.

The rearrangement links TRBV2 to TRBJ2-2; D is undetermined. Trimming pared 1 base from V and 7 bases from J, leaving 4 bases between. The CDR3 sequence is 12 residues long. CDR1 SNHLY and CDR2 FYNNEI come from the germline V gene. CDR3 sequence: CASSEDSGELFF. The CDR3 DNA reads as TGTGCCAGCAGTGAAGACAGCGGGGAGCTGTTTTTT. Combining the CDR3 with reference TRBV2 and TRBJ2-2 gives the whole variable domain EPEVTQTPSHQVTQMGQEVILRCVPISNHLYFYWYRQILGQKVEFLVSFYNNEISEKSEIFDDQFSVERPDGSNFTLKIRSTKLEDSAMYFCASSEDSGELFFGEGSRLTVL.

The chain joins TRBV7-3 to TRBJ1-2; D unclear. CDR1 is SGHTA, CDR2 FQGTGA, per germline. There are 14 residues in the CDR3. V was trimmed by 0 bases and J by 10 bases, leaving 15 bases between them. The CDR3 reads CASSLTRPTVDYTF. The DNA for the CDR3 is TGTGCCAGCAGCTTAACCCGCCCCACTGTTGACTACACCTTC.

The chain joins TRBV27 to TRBJ1-1; D is uncertain. The CDR3 consists of 13 residues. CDR1 and CDR2 from the germline V gene are MNHEY and SMNVEV (reference sequence). Trimming took 2 bases from V and 5 from J, leaving 9 bases between them. The chain's CDR3 is CASSLVGRTEAFF. In nucleotides, the CDR3 is TGTGCCAGCAGTTTAGTCGGGAGAACTGAAGCTTTCTTT.

The chain has TRBV3-1 (or the pseudogene TRBV3-2) and TRBJ2-1; 15 positions agree with TRBD2. The junction had 5 bases not matched to a gene; V was cut back by 1 base and J by 7 bases. The germline CDR1 and CDR2 sequences are LGHDT and YNNKEL (reference sequence). The CDR3 length is 17 residues. This CDR3 is CASSQVAGTSGRNEQFF. The CDR3 DNA reads TGTGCCAGCAGCCAAGTGGCCGGGACTAGCGGGAGGAATGAGCAGTTCTTC.

V and J are TRBV5-1 and TRBJ2-7, with D perhaps being TRBD1 or TRBD2 (5 bases each). Trimming pared 0 bases from V and 2 bases from J, leaving 15 bases between. Per germline, CDR1 SGHRS and CDR2 YFSETQ. The CDR3 contains 16 residues. The CDR3 nucleotides are TGCGCCAGCAGCTTGGACGGGGCGGGTTCTGCCTACGAGCAGTACTTC. Translated: CASSLDGAGSAYEQYF.

A word on this clone: A junction end diverges from the germline sequence, so it may reflect a read error. The same CDR3 can be traced to other DNA sequences in this sample. The chain couples TRBV13 to TRBJ1-4; D remains unclear. Germline values: CDR1 PRHDT, CDR2 FYEKMQ (reference sequence). The CDR3 extends over 14 amino acids. The CDR3 DNA reads TGTGCCAGCAGCTTAAGGCCCGAGGGAAAAAAACTATTTTTT. This translates into CASSLRPEGKKLFF.

This chain connects TRBV19 to TRBJ2-3; D unresolved. The V and J ends lost 7 bases and 6 bases respectively, with 11 bases between them. The CDR3 sequence is 12 residues long. Germline values: CDR1 LNHDA, CDR2 SQIVND (reference sequence). The CDR3 coding sequence is TGTGCCAGTACCGACGGATGGGATACGCAGTATTTT. Amino acids: CASTDGWDTQYF.

The V gene is TRBV6-5, the J gene TRBJ1-3; weak D call: TRBD1 (6 bases). Germline values: CDR1 MNHEY, CDR2 SVGAGI. The CDR3 extends over 11 amino acids. For the CDR3, the DNA is TGTGCGGCGGTCGGACAGAACACCATATATTTT. Translating gives CAAVGQNTIYF.

This sequence joins TRBV28 and TRBJ2-3; 10 bases agree with TRBD1. Trimming took 6 bases from V and 11 from J; bases not matched to a gene: 11. CDR1 and CDR2 (germline): MDHEN, SYDVKM. This CDR3 spans 14 amino acids. The CDR3 reads CASSTGQGSNVQYF. CDR3 bases: TGTGCCAGCAGCACGGGACAGGGGTCCAACGTGCAGTATTTT.

This chain connects TRBV5-5 to TRBJ1-2; 7 bases map to TRBD1. The CDR3 loop spans 13 amino acids. Trimming cost V 2 bases and J 7 bases; bases outside gene matches: 5. The germline gives CDR1 SGHKS, CDR2 YYEKEE (reference sequence). For the CDR3, the DNA is TGTGCCAGCAGCTTCGAGGGGGCTGGTGGCTACACCTTC. It translates to CASSFEGAGGYTF.

The chain carries TRBV7-9 and TRBJ1-1; D call uncertain. Germline V gene data show CDR1 as SEHNR and CDR2 as FQNEAQ (reference sequence). V lost 6 bases and J lost 4, with 21 bases in between. The CDR3 sequence is 16 residues long. The CDR3 DNA reads as TGTGCCAGCAGGTCCGGGGAGTCGAAGTTTGCCACTGAAGCTTTCTTT. It yields the protein CASRSGESKFATEAFF.

The gene calls are TRBV27 and TRBJ1-6; possible D gene TRBD1, 5 bases. The CDR3 sequence is 15 residues long. Germline CDR1 is MNHEY and CDR2 is SMNVEV (reference sequence). V was clipped by 8 bases and J by 7 bases, with 18 bases between them. CDR3 DNA sequence: TGTGCCAGCTCAGAGAGGGCAGGGAGCAATTCACCCCTCCACTTT. Its translation: CASSERAGSNSPLHF.

In its sample, this clone was seen a few times. The CDR3 here is CSASVPKQGSYEQYF. As DNA, the CDR3 is TGCAGTGCTAGTGTCCCCAAACAGGGCTCCTACGAGCAGTACTTC. The chain links TRBV20-1 to TRBJ2-7; tentatively, D is TRBD1 (6 bases). This CDR3 comprises 15 residues. Germline CDR1 is DFQATT and CDR2 is SNEGSKA (reference sequence). V was shortened by 3 bases and J by 0 bases, with 15 bases between the two germline ends.

The chain combines TRBV19 with TRBJ2-1; 9 bases agree with TRBD2. The CDR3 contains 13 residues. Germline CDR1 reads LNHDA; CDR2 reads SQIVND (reference sequence). With V trimmed by 7 bases and J by 5 bases, 3 bases remained unmatched. CDR3 region: CASTGLANNEQFF. CDR3 DNA sequence: TGTGCCAGTACGGGACTAGCAAACAATGAGCAGTTCTTC. Based on the CDR3 plus reference TRBV19 and TRBJ2-1, the full variable domain is DGGITQSPKYLFRKEGQNVTLSCEQNLNHDAMYWYRQDPGQGLRLIYYSQIVNDFQKGDIAEGYSVSREKKESFPLTVTSAQKNPTAFYLCASTGLANNEQFFGPGTRLTVL.

The chain has TRBV7-9 and TRBJ1-5, with D possibly being TRBD1 (5 bases). CDR1 and CDR2 from the germline V gene are SEHNR and FQNEAQ (reference sequence). Trimming took 1 base from V and 1 from J, leaving 11 bases between them. CDR3 length equals 16 residues. The DNA for the CDR3 is TGTGCCAGCAGCTTAGGGGGCCCCGTGAGCAATCAGCCCCAGCATTTT. Residues: CASSLGGPVSNQPQHF.

The chain joins TRBV6-2 or TRBV6-3 to TRBJ2-3, with TRBD2 identical over 10 bases. The ends lost 5 bases at V and 5 bases at J; junction bases unmatched: 10. The CDR3 length is 16 residues. Per germline, CDR1 MNHEY and CDR2 SVGEGT. DNA for the CDR3: TGTGCCAGCAGTGCCTGGAGCGGGAGGGCCGAAGATACGCAGTATTTT. Its protein product is CASSAWSGRAEDTQYF.

The chain links TRBV4-2 to TRBJ1-6; TRBD1 agrees at 8 bases. Trimming cost V 0 bases and J 9 bases; bases outside gene matches: 7. Per the germline V gene, CDR1 is LGHNA and CDR2 is YNFKEQ. This CDR3 is built from 16 residues. CDR3 in DNA: TGTGCCAGCAGCCAAGATGGACGTGGACAGGGTTCACCCCTCCACTTT. As protein: CASSQDGRGQGSPLHF.

The chain employs TRBV28 and TRBJ2-7; 14 bases map to TRBD2. There are 18 residues in the CDR3. Germline V CDR1 and CDR2: MDHEN, SYDVKM. Germline trimming cut 3 bases from V and 1 base from J; bases unmatched to any gene: 8. Written as DNA, the CDR3 is TGTGCCAGCAGTTTCCCGGGACTAGCGGGAGACACTTCCTACGAGCAGTACTTC. Protein sequence: CASSFPGLAGDTSYEQYF.

The chain has TRBV9 and TRBJ2-5, with a weak D call TRBD1 (6 bases). The V gene's germline CDR1 is SGDLS and CDR2 YYNGEE. There are 15 residues in the CDR3. With 4 bases removed from V and 2 bases from J, the gap between germline ends came to 15 bases. The CDR3 region has the DNA TGTGCCAGCAGCCCACGCAGGGGAATACAAGAGACCCAGTACTTC. Amino acids: CASSPRRGIQETQYF.

V and J are TRBV7-2 and TRBJ2-2, with D hard to call. V gave up 2 bases and J gave up 4 bases, with 11 bases separating them. The CDR3 extends over 15 amino acids. Germline-derived CDR1 and CDR2 are SGHTA and FQGNSA. The CDR3 nucleotides read TGTGCCAGCAGCTTAAATCTTGCTAGCACCGGGGAGCTGTTTTTT. Amino acids: CASSLNLASTGELFF.

V gene TRBV11-1 combines with J gene TRBJ2-7; TRBD2 agrees at 8 bases. Losses at the gene ends were 5 bases for V and 5 bases for J; bases not matched to a gene: 14. The germline V gene encodes CDR1 SGHAT and CDR2 FQDESV (reference sequence). The CDR3 loop spans 16 amino acids. The CDR3 spells CASSLVLAEPLNEQYF. The CDR3 DNA reads as TGTGCCAGCAGCCTAGTACTAGCGGAGCCTCTAAACGAGCAGTACTTC.

V and J are TRBV24-1 and TRBJ2-1; D unresolved. V lost 3 bases and J 3 bases, leaving 17 bases between the germline ends. Germline CDR1 and CDR2: KGHDR and SFDVKD. The CDR3 spans 17 residues. The CDR3, as DNA: TGTGCCACCAGTGATCCTTACCGAGAAGAAAACTACAATGAGCAGTTCTTC. This gives the protein CATSDPYREENYNEQFF.

This clone was counted once. The CDR3 is CAISAGQASSSYNEQFF. CDR3 DNA: TGTGCCATCAGTGCGGGCCAGGCTTCAAGCTCCTACAATGAGCAGTTCTTC. The genes are TRBV10-3 and TRBJ2-1; D is undetermined. Trimming shortened V by 4 bases and J by 0 bases, and 16 bases separated the two germline ends. The CDR3 is 17 residues long. Germline lookup yields CDR1 ENHRY and CDR2 SYGVKD.

This clone has more than one count but fewer than ten. V and J are TRBV6-2 or TRBV6-3 and TRBJ2-5; 8 nucleotides line up with TRBD1. V gave up 5 bases and J gave up 2 bases; unmatched junction bases: 4. CDR1 and CDR2 (germline): MNHEY, SVGEGT. CDR3 length: 14 amino acids. In DNA, the CDR3 is TGTGCCAGCAGTACAGGGGGGATACAAGAGACCCAGTACTTC. Translating it yields CASSTGGIQETQYF.

Only a few counts were recorded for this clone. V and J are TRBV6-5 and TRBJ1-4; 7 bases fit TRBD1. Losses at the gene ends were 5 bases for V and 0 bases for J; bases not matched to a gene: 3. CDR1 MNHEY and CDR2 SVGAGI come from the germline V gene. The CDR3 sequence is 15 residues long. The CDR3 DNA is TGTGCCAGCAGTCGGACAGGTACAACTAATGAAAAACTGTTTTTT. It yields the protein CASSRTGTTNEKLFF.